The 5 T cell receptor beta chains given below trace back to one sample, sequenced in a study of glioma-infiltrating T cells after dendritic cell vaccination. The time point: after dendritic cell vaccination, including at tumor progression/relapse. Repertoires were generated with immunoSEQ multiplex PCR, while TCRdb's copy carries only in-frame clones and drops some. The sample shows approximately 62,000 clones, about 89% of them seen only once. The material was blood, obtained after dendritic cell vaccination. Source of these receptors: a human donor with glioblastoma.

V is TRBV14 and J is TRBJ1-2; a possible D gene is TRBD1 (6 bases). The CDR3 contains 14 residues. In germline, CDR1 is SGHDN, CDR2 FVKESK. Trimming removed 4 bases at V and 2 bases at J, with 11 bases between. The CDR3 here is CASSRLGQNYGYTF. For the CDR3, the DNA is TGTGCCAGCAGCCGCCTCGGACAGAACTATGGCTACACCTTC.

The chain employs TRBV7-3 and TRBJ2-5; 8 nucleotides line up with TRBD2. The V and J ends lost 1 base and 4 bases, in that order; junction bases with no gene match: 5. The CDR3 runs to 15 residues. The germline V gene encodes CDR1 SGHTA and CDR2 FQGTGA. Here the CDR3 reads CASSLMPAGAETQYF. The CDR3 DNA is TGTGCCAGCAGCTTAATGCCAGCGGGAGCAGAGACCCAGTACTTC.

The chain is built from TRBV29-1 and TRBJ2-7; unclear D gene. Trimming left V 0 bases short and J 2 bases short, with 8 bases between. This CDR3 is 13 amino acids long. CDR1 is SQVTM and CDR2 is ANQGSEA in the germline V gene. The CDR3 loop reads CSVEDGPPYEQYF. The CDR3 coding sequence is TGCAGCGTTGAAGATGGGCCCCCCTACGAGCAGTACTTC.

The rearrangement links TRBV9 to TRBJ2-3; tentative D call: TRBD2 (6 bases). The V and J ends lost 5 bases and 8 bases respectively, with 12 bases between them. The CDR3 runs to 12 residues. Germline V gene lookup returns CDR1 SGDLS and CDR2 YYNGEE. CDR3 region: CASRGSGVTQYF. The DNA for the CDR3 is TGTGCCAGCAGGGGGTCGGGGGTTACGCAGTATTTT.

The chain couples TRBV7-9 to TRBJ2-1; a weak D match, TRBD1 (5 bases). The CDR3 contains 16 residues. Trimming took 5 bases from V and 8 from J, leaving 22 bases between them. Germline assignment: CDR1 SEHNR and CDR2 FQNEAQ (reference sequence). The DNA of the CDR3 is TGTGCCAGCAGCCGACTTGGGGCCCCCTACGACGATGAGCAGTTCTTC. It is translated as CASSRLGAPYDDEQFF.